Following are 22 T cell receptor beta chains from one sample sequenced in a study of cytotoxic CD8 clonotypes in ibrutinib-treated CLL. Profiled with immunoSEQ multiplex PCR; TCRdb holds only in-frame clones, not every one. Here the sample spans approximately 190,000 clones, roughly three quarters being singletons. The sequencing used PBMCs, collected after 12 months of ibrutinib treatment. The receptors were gathered from a human donor with chronic lymphocytic leukemia.

The rearrangement uses TRBV5-1 and TRBJ2-3; the D is unclear. Germline lookup yields CDR1 SGHRS and CDR2 YFSETQ. V gave up 2 bases and J gave up 2 bases, with 9 bases separating them. This CDR3 contains 14 residues. The CDR3 region has the DNA TGCGCCAGCAGCTTCGGACGAGCCACAGATACGCAGTATTTT. The encoded protein is CASSFGRATDTQYF.

The V and J genes are TRBV7-9 and TRBJ2-1; D is ambiguous. V was shortened by 1 base and J by 6 bases, with 7 bases between the two germline ends. CDR1 and CDR2 from the germline V gene are SEHNR and FQNEAQ (reference sequence). This CDR3 region has 13 residues. As DNA, the CDR3 is TGTGCCAGCAGCTTAGGAGCCGGCAATGAGCAGTTCTTC. As protein: CASSLGAGNEQFF.

This chain joins TRBV5-1 and TRBJ2-7, with 7 nucleotides matching TRBD1. Germline trimming cut 0 bases from V and 4 bases from J; bases unmatched to any gene: 10. From germline, CDR1 is SGHRS and CDR2 YFSETQ. CDR3 length: 16 amino acids. DNA for the CDR3: TGCGCCAGCAGCTTGGCGACAGGGATATTATCTTACGAGCAGTACTTC. Protein product: CASSLATGILSYEQYF.

The chain recombines TRBV15 with TRBJ2-7; D tentatively reads TRBD1 or TRBD2 (7 bases each). The V and J ends lost 0 bases and 5 bases respectively, with 20 bases between them. This CDR3 has 17 amino acids. Per the germline V gene, CDR1 is LNHNV and CDR2 is YYDKDF (reference sequence). CDR3 coding DNA: TGTGCCACCAGCAGAGATTTCGTTATCAGGGGGGGAGACGAGCAGTACTTC. It specifies CATSRDFVIRGGDEQYF.

The CDR3 DNA reads TGTGCCAGCTCACAGGGGACCGCGTCGGGAAACACCATATATTTT. Its translation is CASSQGTASGNTIYF. The chain links TRBV18 to TRBJ1-3, with TRBD1 as a possible D gene (5 bases). Looked up from germline, CDR1 is KGHSH and CDR2 is LQKENI. Deletions cut 4 bases from V and 4 bases from J, with 14 bases between. This CDR3 is built from 15 residues.

The genes are TRBV7-9 and TRBJ1-2; 7 positions agree with TRBD1. V lost 3 bases and J lost 5; bases outside the gene matches: 6. The germline gives CDR1 SEHNR, CDR2 FQNEAQ (reference sequence). The CDR3 totals 14 residues. The CDR3 DNA is TGTGCCAGCAGCTTCACAGGGGTGTCTTATGGCTACACCTTC. As protein: CASSFTGVSYGYTF.

The chain combines TRBV6-5 with TRBJ1-6; 10 bases map to TRBD1. The CDR3 sequence is 13 residues long. The V gene's germline CDR1 is MNHEY and CDR2 SVGAGI. Trimming took 6 bases from V and 17 from J; bases not matched to a gene: 10. The CDR3 DNA sequence: TGTGCCAGCAGGGACCCTAGGGACAGGGGTTTCCACTTT. Encoded protein: CASRDPRDRGFHF.

The CDR3 DNA sequence: TGTGCCAGTAGTCTACAGGGGATCTATGGCTACACCTTC. Encoded protein: CASSLQGIYGYTF. The V gene is TRBV19, the J gene TRBJ1-2, with 7 positions matching TRBD1. Per germline, CDR1 LNHDA and CDR2 SQIVND (reference sequence). CDR3 length: 13 amino acids. Unmatched junction bases numbered 4, after V lost 5 bases and J lost 4 bases. Full variable domain (remainder filled in from reference TRBV19 and TRBJ1-2): DGGITQSPKYLFRKEGQNVTLSCEQNLNHDAMYWYRQDPGQGLRLIYYSQIVNDFQKGDIAEGYSVSREKKESFPLTVTSAQKNPTAFYLCASSLQGIYGYTFGSGTRLTVV.

V gene TRBV28 combines with J gene TRBJ1-5; D is possibly TRBD1 (6 bases). Germline V gene lookup returns CDR1 MDHEN and CDR2 SYDVKM. This CDR3 contains 15 residues. The V end lost 6 bases, the J end lost 2 bases, and 14 bases lay between the germline ends. CDR3 sequence: CASSNREPGNQPQHF. CDR3 coding DNA: TGTGCCAGCAGCAACAGGGAACCGGGCAATCAGCCCCAGCATTTT. Complete variable domain (other parts from reference TRBV28 and TRBJ1-5): DVKVTQSSRYLVKRTGEKVFLECVQDMDHENMFWYRQDPGLGLRLIYFSYDVKMKEKGDIPEGYSVSREKKERFSLILESASTNQTSMYLCASSNREPGNQPQHFGDGTRLSIL.

This rearrangement joins TRBV10-1 to TRBJ2-7; 7 bases are shared with TRBD2. Per the germline V gene, CDR1 is WNHNN and CDR2 is SYGVQD (reference sequence). This CDR3 is built from 14 residues. The V and J ends lost 3 bases and 4 bases, in that order; junction bases with no gene match: 6. The CDR3 loop reads CASSDQRGIYEQYF. The CDR3 region has the DNA TGCGCCAGCAGTGATCAGCGGGGTATATACGAGCAGTACTTC.

The chain has TRBV11-1 and TRBJ2-7; tentative D call: TRBD2 (5 bases). Germline V gives CDR1 SGHAT, CDR2 FQDESV (reference sequence). Trimming took 1 base from V and 1 from J, leaving 11 bases between them. The CDR3 length is 15 residues. The CDR3 sequence: CASSLEASRSYEQYF. The CDR3 DNA follows: TGTGCCAGCAGCTTAGAGGCTAGCAGGTCCTACGAGCAGTACTTC.

The chain carries TRBV18 and TRBJ2-1, with D uncertain. V was pared by 2 bases and J by 6 bases, with 5 bases between. CDR1 is KGHSH, CDR2 LQKENI, per germline. This CDR3 comprises 12 residues. CDR3 region: CASSPVGNEQFF. The CDR3 DNA sequence: TGTGCCAGCTCACCAGTGGGCAATGAGCAGTTCTTC.

The rearrangement links TRBV4-2 to TRBJ2-7; 12 bases are shared with TRBD2. CDR1 and CDR2 from the germline V gene are LGHNA and YNFKEQ. The CDR3 has 17 amino acids. The junction had 11 bases not matched to a gene; V was cut back by 4 bases and J by 4 bases. The CDR3 coding sequence is TGTGCCAGCAGCCCGAAGACTAGCGGGAGATACTCGTACGAGCAGTACTTC. Protein product: CASSPKTSGRYSYEQYF.

J is TRBJ2-5 and V is TRBV5-6, with D unclear. The V end lost 1 base, the J end lost 9 bases, and 16 bases lay between the germline ends. The CDR3 is 14 amino acids. Looked up from germline, CDR1 is SGHDT and CDR2 is YYEEEE. CDR3 protein: CASSLPGTDFAQYF. CDR3 nucleotides: TGTGCCAGCAGCTTGCCGGGCACTGACTTCGCCCAGTACTTC.

The V call is TRBV2, the J call TRBJ1-1; no reliable D call. This CDR3 is 13 amino acids long. Germline loops: CDR1 SNHLY, CDR2 FYNNEI. With 2 bases removed from V and 6 bases from J, the gap between germline ends came to 10 bases. CDR3: CASSERGMAEAFF. CDR3 DNA sequence: TGTGCCAGCAGTGAACGCGGTATGGCTGAAGCTTTCTTT.

The chain has TRBV20-1 and TRBJ2-3; D gene unclear. Germline V gene data show CDR1 as DFQATT and CDR2 as SNEGSKA (reference sequence). This CDR3 has 9 residues. The CDR3 spells CRVGNTQYF. CDR3 sequence (DNA): TGCAGGGTAGGGAATACGCAGTATTTT.

The rearrangement uses TRBV11-2 and TRBJ1-5, with D tentatively TRBD1 (5 bases). The CDR3 length is 15 residues. Germline CDR1 is SGHAT and CDR2 is FQNNGV. Trimming stripped 1 base from V and 2 bases from J, with 9 bases between. CDR3 DNA: TGTGCCAGCAGCTTAGGGGCAGGGCGCAATCAGCCCCAGCATTTT. Its protein product is CASSLGAGRNQPQHF. Filled out from reference TRBV11-2 and TRBJ1-5, the complete variable domain reads EAGVAQSPRYKIIEKRQSVAFWCNPISGHATLYWYQQILGQGPKLLIQFQNNGVVDDSQLPKDRFSAERLKGVDSTLKIQPAKLEDSAVYLCASSLGAGRNQPQHFGDGTRLSIL.

The CDR3 DNA follows: TGTGCCAGCACCAGCACAGGGGATGAGAACACCGGGGAGCTGTTTTTT. Its translation: CASTSTGDENTGELFF. The chain uses TRBV9 and TRBJ2-2, with 7 bases aligning to TRBD1. This CDR3 comprises 16 residues. The germline CDR1 and CDR2 sequences are SGDLS and YYNGEE. J gave up 1 base and V 6 bases, and 9 bases lay outside the gene matches.

The gene calls are TRBV27 and TRBJ2-1; 7 bases line up with TRBD1. V shed 6 bases, J shed 5 bases, and the junction held 10 bases outside the gene matches. CDR1 is MNHEY and CDR2 is SMNVEV in the germline V gene (reference sequence). This CDR3 spans 15 amino acids. The CDR3 DNA sequence: TGTGCCAGCAGACCCCGGGACAGACCTAACAATGAGCAGTTCTTC. Its protein product is CASRPRDRPNNEQFF.

The rearrangement links TRBV19 to TRBJ2-7, with D possibly TRBD1 on 6 matching bases. The CDR3 runs 14 residues. Trimming stripped 6 bases from V and 0 bases from J, with 12 bases between. Germline CDR1 LNHDA, CDR2 SQIVND (reference sequence). The CDR3 DNA reads TGTGCCAGTAGCGACAGGAGGAGCTCCTACGAGCAGTACTTC. Translating it yields CASSDRRSSYEQYF.

The V gene is TRBV4-1, the J gene TRBJ2-7; D is ambiguous. Trimming removed 1 base at V and 0 bases at J, with 1 base between. The CDR3 loop spans 12 amino acids. Germline V CDR1 and CDR2: MGHRA, YSYEKL. The CDR3 is CASSQASYEQYF. The CDR3 coding sequence is TGCGCCAGCAGCCAAGCCTCCTACGAGCAGTACTTC.

Points on this clone: Other DNA variants within this sample encode the same CDR3. The chain has TRBV2 and TRBJ2-7, with D hard to call. Germline lookup yields CDR1 SNHLY and CDR2 FYNNEI. V dropped 4 bases and J dropped 6 bases, with 4 bases sitting between them. CDR3 length: 10 residues. The CDR3 here is CASSVTEQYF. The CDR3 region has the DNA TGTGCCAGCAGTGTTACCGAGCAGTACTTC.